A selection of T cell receptor beta chains follows, all from one sample in a study of blood T cell repertoires in COVID-19. This table comes from immunoSEQ multiplex PCR, and its TCRdb copy is limited to in-frame clones, with some not included. The profile shows fewer than 350,000 clones, around 88% of them singletons. Sequencing was performed on PBMCs or T cells enriched from blood (not recorded which). Receptors originate from a woman in her thirties or forties who had recovered from COVID-19. Each CDR3 is given with its conserved first and last residue. D genes are given only for firm matches. A row's size may be missing; if present it is once, few, many or a size class.

d_call	v_call	clone_size	j_call	cdr3_length	cdr3_nt	cdr3_aa
TRBD1	TRBV7-3	.	TRBJ1-6	17	TGTGCCAGCAGCTTATCATTCAGGGGGACGGAAAATTCACCCCTCCACTTT	CASSLSFRGTENSPLHF
TRBD2	TRBV7-3	.	TRBJ2-3	16	TGTGCCAGCAGCTTAACAGCGGGAGGGGGGCCAGATACGCAGTATTTT	CASSLTAGGGPDTQYF
TRBD1	TRBV6-5	.	TRBJ1-4	14	TGTGCCAGCAGGGGGGACAGCGCTAATGAAAAACTGTTTTTT	CASRGDSANEKLFF
TRBD2	TRBV19	.	TRBJ2-1	14	TGTGCCAGTAGTCACGCGGGAGGGCACAATGAGCAGTTCTTC	CASSHAGGHNEQFF
.	TRBV7-2	.	TRBJ2-1	16	TGTGCCAGCAGCTTAATGGGGGCCTCACGGAACAATGAGCAGTTCTTC	CASSLMGASRNNEQFF
.	TRBV28	.	TRBJ1-4	17	TGTGCCAGCAGTTACCCCGGGCGGGGGATCACTAATGAAAAACTGTTTTTT	CASSYPGRGITNEKLFF
.	TRBV18	.	TRBJ1-1	14	TGTGCCAGCTCACCGCTTGATCGGGGGACTGAAGCTTTCTTT	CASSPLDRGTEAFF
TRBD2	TRBV3-1/TRBV3-2	many	TRBJ2-3	16	TGTGCCAGCAGCCAAGGTAGCGGGAGGGTCACAGATACGCAGTATTTT	CASSQGSGRVTDTQYF
.	TRBV6-2/TRBV6-3	.	TRBJ2-5	13	TGTGCCAGCAGTTACTGGGGCAGTGAGACCCAGTACTTC	CASSYWGSETQYF
TRBD1	TRBV6-6	.	TRBJ2-1	17	TGTGCCAGCAGTCCACCCCCGACAGGGAGCTCCTACAATGAGCAGTTCTTC	CASSPPPTGSSYNEQFF
TRBD1	TRBV5-1	few	TRBJ2-7	11	TGCGCCAGCCGAGGGACAGTCGAGCAGTACTTC	CASRGTVEQYF
TRBD1	TRBV6-5	.	TRBJ1-6	15	TGTGCCAGCAGTTATGGCAGGCAGGGGGGTTCACCCCTCCACTTT	CASSYGRQGGSPLHF
TRBD1	TRBV5-6	.	TRBJ2-7	16	TGTGCCAGCAGCCCAGGACTGACAGGGGGGAAAAACGAGCAGTACTTC	CASSPGLTGGKNEQYF
TRBD2	TRBV19	.	TRBJ2-2	17	TGTGCCAGTAGTCTGCCGACTAGCGGGAGTTCGGTCGGGGAGCTGTTTTTT	CASSLPTSGSSVGELFF
.	TRBV5-4	.	TRBJ2-7	16	TGTGCCAGCAGCTTGCCCGGACTAACGGGCGCCTTCGAGCAGTACTTC	CASSLPGLTGAFEQYF
.	TRBV27	.	TRBJ2-7	12	TGTGCCAGCCGGGGTCCAGGACTCGAGCAGTACTTC	CASRGPGLEQYF
.	TRBV20-1	.	TRBJ1-1	11	TGCAGTGCTACACCAGGTACTGAAGCTTTCTTT	CSATPGTEAFF
TRBD1	TRBV10-1	once	TRBJ2-5	13	TGCGCCAGCAAGCGGACAGGGGGAGAGACCCAGTACTTC	CASKRTGGETQYF
.	TRBV2	.	TRBJ1-5	14	TGTGCCAGCAGGGGGCCGCTCGCTGGGGAGCCCCAGCATTTT	CASRGPLAGEPQHF
TRBD2	TRBV10-3	.	TRBJ2-1	17	TGTGCCATCAGTGAGCTAGCGGGAACGGGGTCCTACAATGAGCAGTTCTTC	CAISELAGTGSYNEQFF
.	TRBV3-1/TRBV3-2	.	TRBJ2-7	12	TGTGCCAGCAGCCAAGCTGACAGCCTACAGTACTTC	CASSQADSLQYF
TRBD2	TRBV29-1	.	TRBJ2-7	14	TGCAGCGTTGAGGAGTCGGTTCTAGCGGGCGAGCAGTACTTC	CSVEESVLAGEQYF
.	TRBV7-3	.	TRBJ2-5	14	TGTGCCAGCAGCTTAACAGGAGGCGCTGAGACCCAGTACTTC	CASSLTGGAETQYF
TRBD2	TRBV7-3	.	TRBJ2-3	17	TGTGCCAGCAGCTTAGCGGGACTAGCGGGAAAAACAGATACGCAGTATTTT	CASSLAGLAGKTDTQYF
.	TRBV28	.	TRBJ1-2	14	TGTGCCAGCAGTCCCGACAGGACGGGATATGGCTACACCTTC	CASSPDRTGYGYTF
.	TRBV2	.	TRBJ2-7	13	TGTGCCAGCGCCAAGACATACCTTTACGAGCAGTACTTC	CASAKTYLYEQYF
.	TRBV15	.	TRBJ2-4	16	TGTGCCACCAGCAGAGATAAGGGGTTAGCCAAAAACATTCAGTACTTC	CATSRDKGLAKNIQYF
.	TRBV10-2	once	TRBJ2-7	15	TGCGCCACCCGATCTAGCGCACTTCTCTCCTACGAGCAGTACTTC	CATRSSALLSYEQYF
.	TRBV6-4	.	TRBJ2-3	13	TGTGCCAGCAGTGAAACGGGGGCAGATACGCAGTATTTT	CASSETGADTQYF
.	TRBV28	once	TRBJ1-3	14	TGTGCCAGCAGTTTAGATCAGGGGCGAAACACCATATATTTT	CASSLDQGRNTIYF
TRBD2	TRBV7-2	.	TRBJ2-1	16	TGTGCCAGCAGCCCGACGACTAGCGGGAGTCAGAATGAGCAGTTCTTC	CASSPTTSGSQNEQFF
TRBD2	TRBV28	.	TRBJ2-1	15	TGTGCCAGCATCACCGGGGCTAGCGGGATATATGAGCAGTTCTTC	CASITGASGIYEQFF
TRBD2	TRBV6-5	.	TRBJ2-3	15	TGTGCCAGCAGTTACCTAGCGGGAGCAACAGATACGCAGTATTTT	CASSYLAGATDTQYF
TRBD2	TRBV28	once	TRBJ2-5	12	TGTGCCAGCAGTTTGGGGGGGGGTTCCCAGTACTTC	CASSLGGGSQYF
TRBD2	TRBV28	.	TRBJ2-2	17	TGTGCCAGCAGCCATGGACTAGCGGGAGGGCCCACCGGGGAGCTGTTTTTT	CASSHGLAGGPTGELFF
.	TRBV28	.	TRBJ2-1	15	TGTGCCAGCAGTCCCGCGTCCCGCGGCCACAATGAGCAGTTCTTC	CASSPASRGHNEQFF
TRBD1	TRBV15	.	TRBJ2-7	15	TGTGCCACCAGCCGCAGGACAGGGCCGTCCTACGAGCAGTACTTC	CATSRRTGPSYEQYF
TRBD1	TRBV29-1	.	TRBJ1-2	14	TGCAGCGTCCCGGTCGAGACAGGGGGGTATGGCTACACCTTC	CSVPVETGGYGYTF
.	TRBV21-1	.	TRBJ2-7	15	TGTGCCAGCAGCACCGGACTAGCGGGAGCCTACGAGCAGTACTTC	CASSTGLAGAYEQYF
.	TRBV10-3	.	TRBJ1-4	15	TGTGCCATCAGTAAGGGGATTGCAACTAATGAAAAACTGTTTTTT	CAISKGIATNEKLFF
TRBD2	TRBV5-1	.	TRBJ2-2	16	TGCGCCAGCAGCTTGACGGGACTAACGAACACCGGGGAGCTGTTTTTT	CASSLTGLTNTGELFF
.	TRBV6-5	.	TRBJ1-4	14	TGTGCCAGCAGTTACGGGGGGATTGGTGAAAAACTGTTTTTT	CASSYGGIGEKLFF
.	TRBV4-3	.	TRBJ2-1	14	TGCGCCAGCAGCCATTTGGGACTGCACAATGAGCAGTTCTTC	CASSHLGLHNEQFF
TRBD2	TRBV13	.	TRBJ2-1	16	TGTGCCAGCAGCTTCTTTGGGACTAGCGGGTACAATGAGCAGTTCTTC	CASSFFGTSGYNEQFF
TRBD1	TRBV19	once	TRBJ1-1	14	TGTGCCAGTAGTTTAACAGGGGGCAGAACTGAAGCTTTCTTT	CASSLTGGRTEAFF
.	TRBV4-1	.	TRBJ1-6	17	TGCGCCAGCAGCCAAGATCCGTTGACAGCGCCGGATTCACCCCTCCACTTT	CASSQDPLTAPDSPLHF
TRBD1	TRBV19	.	TRBJ2-7	13	TGTGCCAGTAGTCGGGACAGCTCCTACGAGCAGTACTTC	CASSRDSSYEQYF
TRBD1	TRBV28	.	TRBJ2-7	15	TGTGCCAGCAGTGTAGGCGGGACAGGAACCTACGAGCAGTACTTC	CASSVGGTGTYEQYF
.	TRBV4-3	.	TRBJ1-2	16	TGCGCCAGCAGCCGGCTTAGGGGGGGCGGCAACTATGGCTACACCTTC	CASSRLRGGGNYGYTF
TRBD1	TRBV2	.	TRBJ1-6	15	TGTGCCAGCAGCACGCAGGGGACAGGGATTTCACCCCTCCACTTT	CASSTQGTGISPLHF
TRBD1	TRBV15	.	TRBJ1-4	18	TGTGCCACCAGCAGAGGATCGACAGGGAAATATTCTAATGAAAAACTGTTTTTT	CATSRGSTGKYSNEKLFF
.	TRBV18	.	TRBJ1-1	14	TGTGCCAGCTCACCAGGGGCACGGAACACTGAAGCTTTCTTT	CASSPGARNTEAFF
TRBD2	TRBV11-2	once	TRBJ2-1	16	TGTGCCAGCAGCGTGACTAGCGGAAGCTCCTACAATGAGCAGTTCTTC	CASSVTSGSSYNEQFF
.	TRBV5-4	.	TRBJ1-5	19	TGTGCCAGCAGCTTTCTAGGATGGCAGGGGCCCACCCCCAATCAGCCCCAGCATTTT	CASSFLGWQGPTPNQPQHF
TRBD1	TRBV5-1	.	TRBJ1-4	15	TGCGCCAGCAGTCAAAGGACAGGCGCGGGCGAAAAACTGTTTTTT	CASSQRTGAGEKLFF
.	TRBV21-1	.	TRBJ1-5	17	TGTGCCAGCTTTAGGTCACCCGGGACAGGGTTTGGGCAGCCCCAGCATTTT	CASFRSPGTGFGQPQHF
TRBD1	TRBV7-2	.	TRBJ2-1	15	TGTGCCAGCAGCTCCCCCCCGACAGGGGTCAATGAGCAGTTCTTC	CASSSPPTGVNEQFF
.	TRBV28	.	TRBJ1-3	15	TGTGCCAGCAGACCCTATGCGGAGCCTGGAAACACCATATATTTT	CASRPYAEPGNTIYF
TRBD1	TRBV19	.	TRBJ2-7	15	TGTGCCAGTAGTTCGCCAGGGGGCGGCGCCTACGAGCAGTACTTC	CASSSPGGGAYEQYF
.	TRBV27	.	TRBJ2-7	14	TGTGCCAGCAGTCCTACAGGCGGAGGGTACGAGCAGTACTTC	CASSPTGGGYEQYF